Sequencing of this TCR beta chain was carried out in a study of cytomegalovirus exposure and HLA in healthy donors. The CDR3 totals 15 residues. CDR1 and CDR2 (germline): SGHNT, YYREEE (reference sequence). V trimming: 1 base; J trimming: 7 bases; junction bases outside the gene matches: 9. The PCR made use of 60 Vbeta and 13 Jbeta primers. Repertoires were generated with immunoSEQ multiplex PCR, while TCRdb's copy carries only in-frame clones and drops some. The repertoire has approximately 170,000 clones, more than 60% of them found once; the top ten carry about 3.1%. This clonotype originated in a female donor in good health and CMV-seronegative. The chain is built from TRBV5-4 and TRBJ2-5, with TRBD1 matching 8 bases. Sequenced material: PBMCs. The CDR3 loop reads CASSLLRDRRGTQYF. The CDR3, as DNA: TGTGCCAGCAGCTTGCTCCGGGACAGGCGGGGGACCCAGTACTTC.